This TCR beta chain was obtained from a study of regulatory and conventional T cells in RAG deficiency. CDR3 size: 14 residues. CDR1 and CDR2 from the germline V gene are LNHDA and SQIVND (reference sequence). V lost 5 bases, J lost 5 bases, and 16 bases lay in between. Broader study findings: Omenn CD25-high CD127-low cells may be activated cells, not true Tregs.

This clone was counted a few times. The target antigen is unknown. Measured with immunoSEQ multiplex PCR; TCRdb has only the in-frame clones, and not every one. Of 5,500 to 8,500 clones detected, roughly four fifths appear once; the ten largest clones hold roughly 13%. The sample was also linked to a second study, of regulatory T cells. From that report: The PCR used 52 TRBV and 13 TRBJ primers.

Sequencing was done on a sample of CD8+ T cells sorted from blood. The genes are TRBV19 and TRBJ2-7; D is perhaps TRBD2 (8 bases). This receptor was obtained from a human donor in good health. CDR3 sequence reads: CASSSGGTSHEQYF. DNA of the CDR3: TGTGCCAGTAGTTCAGGGGGGACTAGTCACGAGCAGTACTTC. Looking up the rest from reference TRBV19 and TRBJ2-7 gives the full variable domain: DGGITQSPKYLFRKEGQNVTLSCEQNLNHDAMYWYRQDPGQGLRLIYYSQIVNDFQKGDIAEGYSVSREKKESFPLTVTSAQKNPTAFYLCASSSGGTSHEQYFGPGTRLTVT.